This T cell receptor (beta chain) was sequenced in a study of blood T cells in healthy people across ages. The germline V and J ends were trimmed by 2 bases and 1 base, with 4 bases remaining between them. Per the germline V gene, CDR1 is MNHNY and CDR2 is SVGAGI (reference sequence). The CDR3 extends over 13 amino acids. Together with a sample-barcoded 5' primer, a J-beta primer mix was included in a second PCR lasting about 6 to 11 cycles. TCRdb ran MiXCR on the 5' RACE reads and lists one entry per CDR3 protein. The repertoire has 790,000 or so distinct CDR3 sequences, about 42% of them found once; the top ten carry 15% to 20%. Peripheral blood from each donor was collected in a volume of about 10 milliliters. The study, taken as a whole, reports: Older age went with lower TCR beta diversity per million T cells, in a roughly linear way. The donors' CMV status was not determined, possibly confounding changes in expanded clonotypes.

This clonotype was found a few times. What it binds is not known. Sequencing input: blood. This sequence originates from a man of 80 years or more in good health. V is TRBV6-6 and J is TRBJ2-3, with D unresolved. This CDR3 reads CASSYAGTDTQYF. CDR3 in DNA: TGTGCCAGCAGTTACGCCGGCACAGATACGCAGTATTTT.